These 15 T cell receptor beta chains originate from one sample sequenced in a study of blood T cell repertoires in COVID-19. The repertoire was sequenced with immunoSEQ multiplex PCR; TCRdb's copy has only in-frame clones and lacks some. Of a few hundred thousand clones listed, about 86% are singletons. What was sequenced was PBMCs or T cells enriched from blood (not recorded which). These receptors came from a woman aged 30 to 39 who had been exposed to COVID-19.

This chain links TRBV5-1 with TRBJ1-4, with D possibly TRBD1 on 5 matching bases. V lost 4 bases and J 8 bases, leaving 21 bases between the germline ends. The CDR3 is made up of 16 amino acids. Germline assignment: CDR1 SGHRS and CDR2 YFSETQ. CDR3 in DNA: TGCGCCAGCAGCGCTATCCCGGGACGGGGGGACGAAAAACTGTTTTTT. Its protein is CASSAIPGRGDEKLFF.

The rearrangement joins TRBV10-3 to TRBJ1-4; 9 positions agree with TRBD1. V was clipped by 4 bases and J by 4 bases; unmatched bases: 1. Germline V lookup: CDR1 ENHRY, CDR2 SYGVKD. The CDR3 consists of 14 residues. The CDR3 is CAISGDRDNEKLFF. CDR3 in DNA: TGTGCCATCAGTGGGGACAGGGATAATGAAAAACTGTTTTTT.

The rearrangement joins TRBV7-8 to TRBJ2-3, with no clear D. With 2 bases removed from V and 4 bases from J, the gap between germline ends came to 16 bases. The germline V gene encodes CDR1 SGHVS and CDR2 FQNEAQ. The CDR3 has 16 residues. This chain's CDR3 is CASSLRVPPPPDTQYF. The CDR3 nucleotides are TGTGCCAGCAGCTTACGAGTCCCACCCCCCCCAGATACGCAGTATTTT.

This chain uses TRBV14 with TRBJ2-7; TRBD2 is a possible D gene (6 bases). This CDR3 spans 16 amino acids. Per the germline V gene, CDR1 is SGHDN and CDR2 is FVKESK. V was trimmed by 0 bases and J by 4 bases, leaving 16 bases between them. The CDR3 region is CASSQDLGGLGYEQYF. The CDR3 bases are TGTGCCAGCAGCCAAGATTTAGGAGGGCTGGGATACGAGCAGTACTTC.

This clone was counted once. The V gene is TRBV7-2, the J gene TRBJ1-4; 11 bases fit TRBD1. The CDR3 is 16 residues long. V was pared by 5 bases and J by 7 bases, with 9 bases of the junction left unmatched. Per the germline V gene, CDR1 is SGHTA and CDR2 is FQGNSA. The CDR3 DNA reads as TGTGCCAGCAGCCGGGTTACGGGGACAGGGGGTGAAAAACTGTTTTTT. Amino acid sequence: CASSRVTGTGGEKLFF.

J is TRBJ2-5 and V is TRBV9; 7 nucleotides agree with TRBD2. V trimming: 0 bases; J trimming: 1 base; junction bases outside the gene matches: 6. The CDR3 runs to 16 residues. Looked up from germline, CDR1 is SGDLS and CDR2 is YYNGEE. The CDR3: CASSVALADRQETQYF. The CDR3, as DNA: TGTGCCAGCAGCGTAGCGCTAGCGGACCGCCAAGAGACCCAGTACTTC.

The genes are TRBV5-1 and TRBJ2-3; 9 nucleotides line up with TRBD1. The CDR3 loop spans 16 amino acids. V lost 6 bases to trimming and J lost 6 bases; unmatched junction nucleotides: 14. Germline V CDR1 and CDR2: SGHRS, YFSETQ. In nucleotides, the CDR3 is TGCGCCAGCACCTGGTTACCGGGACAGGGTTTGGATACGCAGTATTTT. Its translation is CASTWLPGQGLDTQYF. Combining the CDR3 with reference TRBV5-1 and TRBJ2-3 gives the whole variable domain KAGVTQTPRYLIKTRGQQVTLSCSPISGHRSVSWYQQTPGQGLQFLFEYFSETQRNKGNFPGRFSGRQFSNSRSEMNVSTLELGDSALYLCASTWLPGQGLDTQYFGPGTRLTVL.

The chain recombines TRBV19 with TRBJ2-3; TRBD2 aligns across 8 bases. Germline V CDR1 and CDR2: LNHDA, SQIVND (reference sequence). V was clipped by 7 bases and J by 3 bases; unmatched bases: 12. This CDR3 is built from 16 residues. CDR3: CASNWAVGLGTDTQYF. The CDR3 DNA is TGTGCCAGTAATTGGGCCGTGGGACTAGGAACAGATACGCAGTATTTT.

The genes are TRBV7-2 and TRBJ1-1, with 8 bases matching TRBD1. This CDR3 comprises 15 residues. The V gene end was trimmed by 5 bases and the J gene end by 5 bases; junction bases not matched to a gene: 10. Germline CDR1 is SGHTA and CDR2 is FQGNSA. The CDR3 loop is CASSLVQGAGTEAFF. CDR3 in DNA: TGTGCCAGCAGCCTAGTGCAGGGGGCGGGAACTGAAGCTTTCTTT.

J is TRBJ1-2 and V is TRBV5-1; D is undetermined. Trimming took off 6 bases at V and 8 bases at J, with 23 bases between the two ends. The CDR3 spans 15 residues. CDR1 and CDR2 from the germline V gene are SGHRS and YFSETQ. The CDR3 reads CASTELAGSHGGYTF. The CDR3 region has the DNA TGCGCCAGCACCGAACTAGCCGGGTCCCACGGGGGCTACACCTTC.

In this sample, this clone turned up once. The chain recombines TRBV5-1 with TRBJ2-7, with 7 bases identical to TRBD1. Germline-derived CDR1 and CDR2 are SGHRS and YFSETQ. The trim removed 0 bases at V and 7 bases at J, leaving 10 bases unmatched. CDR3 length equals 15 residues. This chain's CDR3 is CASSLVQGKMGEQYF. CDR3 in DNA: TGCGCCAGCAGCTTGGTACAGGGGAAGATGGGGGAGCAGTACTTC.

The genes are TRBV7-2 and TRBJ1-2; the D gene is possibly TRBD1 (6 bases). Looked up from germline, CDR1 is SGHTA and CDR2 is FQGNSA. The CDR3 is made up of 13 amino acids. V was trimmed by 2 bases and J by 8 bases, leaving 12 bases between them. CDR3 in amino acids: CASSLSGTPGYTF. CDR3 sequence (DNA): TGTGCCAGCAGCTTATCCGGGACACCGGGCTACACCTTC.

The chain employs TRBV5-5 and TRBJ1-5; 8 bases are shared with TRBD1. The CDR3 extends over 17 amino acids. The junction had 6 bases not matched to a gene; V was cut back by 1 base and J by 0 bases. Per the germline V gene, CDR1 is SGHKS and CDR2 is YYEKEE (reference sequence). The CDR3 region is CASSLRTGRYSNQPQHF. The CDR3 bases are TGTGCCAGCAGCTTGAGGACAGGGCGTTATAGCAATCAGCCCCAGCATTTT.

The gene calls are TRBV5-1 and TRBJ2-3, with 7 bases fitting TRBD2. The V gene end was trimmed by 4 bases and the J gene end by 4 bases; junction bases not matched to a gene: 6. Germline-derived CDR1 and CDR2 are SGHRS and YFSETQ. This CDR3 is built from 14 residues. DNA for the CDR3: TGCGCCAGCAGCGTAAGCGGGGACGCAGATACGCAGTATTTT. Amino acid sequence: CASSVSGDADTQYF.

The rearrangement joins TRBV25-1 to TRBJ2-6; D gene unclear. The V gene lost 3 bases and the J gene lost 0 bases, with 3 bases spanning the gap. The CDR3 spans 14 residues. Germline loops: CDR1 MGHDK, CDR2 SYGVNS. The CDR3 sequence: CASSEYSGANVLTF. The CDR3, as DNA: TGTGCCAGCAGTGAGTACTCTGGGGCCAACGTCCTGACTTTC. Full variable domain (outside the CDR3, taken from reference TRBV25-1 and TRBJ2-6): EADIYQTPRYLVIGTGKKITLECSQTMGHDKMYWYQQDPGMELHLIHYSYGVNSTEKGDLSSESTVSRIRTEHFPLTLESARPSHTSQYLCASSEYSGANVLTFGAGSRLTVL.